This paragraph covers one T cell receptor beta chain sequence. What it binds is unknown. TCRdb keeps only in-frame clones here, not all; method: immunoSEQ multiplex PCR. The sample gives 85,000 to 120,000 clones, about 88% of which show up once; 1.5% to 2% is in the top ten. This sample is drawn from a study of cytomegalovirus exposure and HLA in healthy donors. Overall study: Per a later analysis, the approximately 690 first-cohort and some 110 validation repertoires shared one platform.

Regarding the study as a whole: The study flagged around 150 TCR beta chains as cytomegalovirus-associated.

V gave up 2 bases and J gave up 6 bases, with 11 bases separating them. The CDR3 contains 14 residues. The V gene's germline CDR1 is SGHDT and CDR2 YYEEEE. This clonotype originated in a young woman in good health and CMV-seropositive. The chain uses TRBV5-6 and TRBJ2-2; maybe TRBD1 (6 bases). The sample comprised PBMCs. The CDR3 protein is CASSFRPGAGELFF. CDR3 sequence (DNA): TGTGCCAGCAGCTTCCGACCAGGGGCCGGGGAGCTGTTTTTT.